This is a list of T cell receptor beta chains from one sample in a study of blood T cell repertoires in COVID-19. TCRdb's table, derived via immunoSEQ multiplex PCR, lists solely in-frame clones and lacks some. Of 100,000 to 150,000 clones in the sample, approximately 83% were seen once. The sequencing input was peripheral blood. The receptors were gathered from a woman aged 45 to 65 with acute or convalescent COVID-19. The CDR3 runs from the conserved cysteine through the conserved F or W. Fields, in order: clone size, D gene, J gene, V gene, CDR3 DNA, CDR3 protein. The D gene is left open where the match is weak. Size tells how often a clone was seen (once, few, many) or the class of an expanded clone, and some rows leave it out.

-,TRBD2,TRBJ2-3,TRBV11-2,TGTGCCAGCAGCGTACTAGCGGGGAGGCCAGATACGCAGTATTTT,CASSVLAGRPDTQYF
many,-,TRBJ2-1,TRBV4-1,TGCGCCAGCAGCCAAGGAACCACGGGGGGCGATGAGCAGTTCTTC,CASSQGTTGGDEQFF
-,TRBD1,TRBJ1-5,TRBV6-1,TGTGCCAGCAGTGAAAGGGCAGGGGGCGAAGCCCAGCATTTT,CASSERAGGEAQHF
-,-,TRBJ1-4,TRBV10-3,TGTGCCTCCCAGGGTACCACTAATGAAAAACTGTTTTTT,CASQGTTNEKLFF
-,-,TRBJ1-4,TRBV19,TGTGCCAGTAGTATAAGGGGGGGCGGCCCCCCTTCGTCCCTGTTTTTT,CASSIRGGGPPSSLFF
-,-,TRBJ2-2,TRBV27,TGTGCCAGCAGTAACCCATCAGGGGGGACCGGGGAGCTGTTTTTT,CASSNPSGGTGELFF
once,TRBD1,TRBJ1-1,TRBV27,TGTGCCAGCAGTTCCGCAGGACAGGGCACTGAAGCTTTCTTT,CASSSAGQGTEAFF
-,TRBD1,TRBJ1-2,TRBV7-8,TGTGCCAGCAGCTTAGGGACAGGGGGTGGTGGCTACACCTTC,CASSLGTGGGGYTF
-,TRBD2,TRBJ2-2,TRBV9,TGTGCCAGCAGCGTAGAAGGGGAGGGCACCGGGGAGCTGTTTTTT,CASSVEGEGTGELFF
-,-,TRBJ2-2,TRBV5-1,TGCGCCAGCAGCTTGGGACTCACCGGGGAGCTGTTTTTT,CASSLGLTGELFF
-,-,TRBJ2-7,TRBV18,TGTGCCAGCTCACGCCCCGGGACAAACTCTGTCTACGAGCAGTACTTC,CASSRPGTNSVYEQYF
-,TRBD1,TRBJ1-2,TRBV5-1,TGCGCCAGCAGCCCTTTTCGGGACAGGGACCAACTTAACTATGGCTACACCTTC,CASSPFRDRDQLNYGYTF
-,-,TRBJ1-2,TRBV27,TGTGCCAGCAGTTTATCGACAGATTATAACTATGGCTACACCTTC,CASSLSTDYNYGYTF
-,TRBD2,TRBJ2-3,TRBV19,TGTGCCAGTAGTTTGGCGGGACTAGCGGGGACAGATACGCAGTATTTT,CASSLAGLAGTDTQYF
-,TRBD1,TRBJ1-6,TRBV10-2,TGCGCCAGCAGGGGACAGGGAACAGTAGAATCACCCCTCCACTTT,CASRGQGTVESPLHF
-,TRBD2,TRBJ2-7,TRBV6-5,TGTGCCAGCAACCCAACTAGCGGAAGCTCCTACGAGCAGTACTTC,CASNPTSGSSYEQYF
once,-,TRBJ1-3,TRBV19,TGTGCCAGTAGTGCCAACAGGGCCTCTGGAAACACCATATATTTT,CASSANRASGNTIYF
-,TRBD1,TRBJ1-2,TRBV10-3,TGTGCCATCAGTGAAAGTGGACAGGGACGGGGCTACACCTTC,CAISESGQGRGYTF
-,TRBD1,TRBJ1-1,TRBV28,TGTGCCAGCGCGTTTTCCGGGACAGCCAACACTGAAGCTTTCTTT,CASAFSGTANTEAFF
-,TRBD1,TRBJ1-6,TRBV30,TGTGCCTGGACCTTTCGAGGGGGCGCCGGCTATAATTCACCCCTCCACTTT,CAWTFRGGAGYNSPLHF
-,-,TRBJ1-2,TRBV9,TGTGCCAGCAGCGTAGTAGGGGGGGCGAGCTATGGCTACACCTTC,CASSVVGGASYGYTF
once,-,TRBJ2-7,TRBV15,TGTGCCACCAGCAGAGATTTCGGGGGCTACGAGCAGTACTTC,CATSRDFGGYEQYF
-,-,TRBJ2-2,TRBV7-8,TGTGCCAGCAGCTTAGCGGGTCTGGGGCAAGGAACCGGGGAGCTGTTTTTT,CASSLAGLGQGTGELFF
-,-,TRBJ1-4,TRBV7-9,TGTGCCAGCAGCTTACGGGAGGCCCAAAATGAAAAACTGTTTTTT,CASSLREAQNEKLFF
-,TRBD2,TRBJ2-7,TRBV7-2,TGTGCCAGCAGCTTAAGGGAGGGAAGCTACGAGCAGTACTTC,CASSLREGSYEQYF
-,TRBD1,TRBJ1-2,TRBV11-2,TGTGCCAGCAGCCCAGACAGGGCGGGGTATGGCTACACCTTC,CASSPDRAGYGYTF
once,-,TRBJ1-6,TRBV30,TGTGCCTGGAGTGTAGGGCGGGATAATTCACCCCTCCACTTT,CAWSVGRDNSPLHF
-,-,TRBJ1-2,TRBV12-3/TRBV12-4,TGTGCCAGCAGTTTAGGCGGTTTGGGCTACACCTTC,CASSLGGLGYTF
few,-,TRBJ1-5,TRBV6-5,TGTGCCAGCAAGGAACAGAGCAATCAGCCCCAGCATTTT,CASKEQSNQPQHF
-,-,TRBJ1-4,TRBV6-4,TGTGCCAGCAGTGACCACACAGGCCAAACTAATGAAAAACTGTTTTTT,CASSDHTGQTNEKLFF
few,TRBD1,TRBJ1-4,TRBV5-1,TGCGCCAGCAGTCGTCAGGGGGTGACTAATGAAAAACTGTTTTTT,CASSRQGVTNEKLFF
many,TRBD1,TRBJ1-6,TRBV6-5,TGTGCCAGCAGGTCCCAGGGGGCAGAGAATTCACCCCTCCACTTT,CASRSQGAENSPLHF
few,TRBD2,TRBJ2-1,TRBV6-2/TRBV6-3,TGTGCCAGCAGTTACTCCCTAGGACTAGCCGACAATGAGCAGTTCTTC,CASSYSLGLADNEQFF
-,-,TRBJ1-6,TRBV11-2,TGTGCCAGCAGCTCCGTAGGGGGTAATTCACCCCTCCACTTT,CASSSVGGNSPLHF
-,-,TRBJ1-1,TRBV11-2,TGTGCCAGCAGCTCCACACAGAGCATGAACACTGAAGCTTTCTTT,CASSSTQSMNTEAFF
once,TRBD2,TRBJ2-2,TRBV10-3,TGTGCCATCAGTGATGCGAGCGCGGGAGGAACCGGGGAGCTGTTTTTT,CAISDASAGGTGELFF
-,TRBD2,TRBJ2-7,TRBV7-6,TGTGCCAGCAGTAGCGGGGGGCTAACCTACGAGCAGTACTTC,CASSSGGLTYEQYF
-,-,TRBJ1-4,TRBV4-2,TGTGCCAGCAGCCAAGAAACAGGGTATAATGAAAAACTGTTTTTT,CASSQETGYNEKLFF
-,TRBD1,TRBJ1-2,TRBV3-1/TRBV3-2,TGTGCCAGCAGCCCCCAAGACAGGGCTAGCTACACCTTC,CASSPQDRASYTF
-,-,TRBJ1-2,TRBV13,TGTGCCAGCAGCTCACAATTCAGGGGCGGCTATGGCTACACCTTC,CASSSQFRGGYGYTF
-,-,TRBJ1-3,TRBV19,TGTGCCAGTAGGGCAGGGGCTGGAAACACCATATATTTT,CASRAGAGNTIYF
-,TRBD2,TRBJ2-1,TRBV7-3,TGTGCCAGCAGCTTGACTAGCGGGGGGCCTAGCTCCTACAATGAGCAGTTCTTC,CASSLTSGGPSSYNEQFF
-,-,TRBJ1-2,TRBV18,TGTGCCAGCTCACCATCGCAGGGGCCGACCTATAACTATGGCTACACCTTC,CASSPSQGPTYNYGYTF
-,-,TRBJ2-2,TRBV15,TGTGCCACCAGCATCCACCTCCAGGGTAGGGCCGGGGAGCTGTTTTTT,CATSIHLQGRAGELFF
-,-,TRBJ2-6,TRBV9,TGTGCCAGCAGCGTAGTAGAGGCAACTGGGGCCAACGTCCTGACTTTC,CASSVVEATGANVLTF
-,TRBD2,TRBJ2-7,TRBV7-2,TGTGCCAGCAGCCCAGCGGGGGGGCCCTACGAGCAGTACTTC,CASSPAGGPYEQYF
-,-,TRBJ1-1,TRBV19,TGTGCCAGTACCCATGCAGGGGTTAACACTGAAGCTTTCTTT,CASTHAGVNTEAFF
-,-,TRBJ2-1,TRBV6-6,TGTGCCAGCAGTCCGGCGGGAATAAACAATGAGCAGTTCTTC,CASSPAGINNEQFF
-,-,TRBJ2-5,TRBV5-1,TGCGCCAGCAGTACCGGACAGTCCCAAGAGACCCAGTACTTC,CASSTGQSQETQYF
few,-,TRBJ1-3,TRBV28,TGTGCCACCGTTAGAGGGAGGGGAAACACCATATATTTT,CATVRGRGNTIYF
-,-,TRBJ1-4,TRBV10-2,TGCGCCAGCAGATTACAGGGAAGTGGGGAAAAACTGTTTTTT,CASRLQGSGEKLFF
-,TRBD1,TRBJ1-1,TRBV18,TGTGCCAGCTCGCATCGACAGGGGGCCGGGGAGGCTGAAGCTTTCTTT,CASSHRQGAGEAEAFF
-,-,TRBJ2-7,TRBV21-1,TGTGCCAGCAGCAAAGGACAGACCTACGAGCAGTACTTC,CASSKGQTYEQYF
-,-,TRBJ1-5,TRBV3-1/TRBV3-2,TGTGCCAGCAGCCAAGTAGGGGTTCAGCCCCAGCATTTT,CASSQVGVQPQHF
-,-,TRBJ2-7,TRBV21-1,TGTGCCAGCACGGTAGGGCGGGACAGGGAGCCTTGCTTTAGGTCATACGAGCAGTACTTC,CASTVGRDREPCFRSYEQYF
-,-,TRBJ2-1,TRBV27,TGTGCCAGCAGTTTAGCGGGGGCGCCCAGGAGGGAGCAGTTCTTC,CASSLAGAPRREQFF
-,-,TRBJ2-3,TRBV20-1,TGCAGTGCCAGACAGGCAGATACGCAGTATTTT,CSARQADTQYF
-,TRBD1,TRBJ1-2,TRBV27,TGTGCCAGCAGTTGGCTTGGGGGACAGGGTTCAGGCTACACCTTC,CASSWLGGQGSGYTF
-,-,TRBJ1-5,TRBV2,TGTGCCAGCAACAACGAAATGTACGAAAATCAGCCCCAGCATTTT,CASNNEMYENQPQHF
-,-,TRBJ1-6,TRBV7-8,TGTGCCAGCAGCTTACAGACACCATATAATTCACCCCTCCACTTT,CASSLQTPYNSPLHF